This TCR beta chain is drawn from a study of control samples from healthy donors and cancer patients. Method: immunoSEQ multiplex PCR; TCRdb's copy keeps in-frame clones and lacks some. The profile shows 100,000 to 150,000 clones, more than 70% of them singletons. The germline V gene encodes CDR1 MGHRA and CDR2 YSYEKL. The CDR3 is 15 amino acids. Unmatched junction bases numbered 3, after V lost 4 bases and J lost 4 bases. The rearrangement joins TRBV4-1 to TRBJ1-5, with TRBD1 matching over 11 bases. This sequence originates from a man between 50 and 59 years old in good health. Sequenced: blood. The CDR3 DNA reads as TGCGCCAGCAGCCCCTGGGACAGGGGGAATCAGCCCCAGCATTTT. Translating it yields CASSPWDRGNQPQHF.